The clone carrying this TCR beta chain was recorded only once. This sample was included in a study of control samples from healthy donors and cancer patients. Data came from immunoSEQ multiplex PCR; TCRdb stores just in-frame clones and leaves some out. The sample yields 70,000 to 85,000 clones, around 92% seen once. The receptor's source is a man aged 50 to 60 in good health. Sequencing used blood.

The DNA for the CDR3 is TGTGCCAGCAGTGACTCAAGCGGGGCTACTAATGAGCAGTTCTTC. Protein: CASSDSSGATNEQFF. This sequence joins TRBV6-4 and TRBJ2-1; 7 bases match TRBD2. V shed 0 bases, J shed 7 bases, and the junction held 6 bases outside the gene matches. Germline assignment: CDR1 MRHNA and CDR2 SNTAGT. The CDR3 has 15 amino acids.